These 10 T cell receptor beta chains share one sample of origin, sequenced in a study of blood T cell repertoires in COVID-19. The assay was immunoSEQ multiplex PCR, and TCRdb's table has in-frame clones only and misses some. Of some 90,000 clones listed, approximately 90% are singletons. Sequenced: peripheral blood. The receptors derive from a woman aged 60-75 years with COVID-19, enrolled during active disease.

The chain links TRBV29-1 to TRBJ1-5, with TRBD1 identical over 8 bases. This CDR3 has 13 residues. Germline V lookup: CDR1 SQVTM, CDR2 ANQGSEA. Germline trimming cut 6 bases from V and 7 bases from J; bases unmatched to any gene: 8. The CDR3 sequence is CSVVGQGGQPQHF. CDR3 DNA: TGCAGCGTAGTTGGACAGGGAGGGCAGCCCCAGCATTTT.

The chain joins TRBV30 to TRBJ2-2; TRBD1 aligns across 9 bases. V gave up 6 bases and J gave up 4 bases; unmatched junction bases: 6. Germline lookup yields CDR1 GTSNPN and CDR2 SVGIG (reference sequence). There are 14 residues in the CDR3. The DNA of the CDR3 is TGTGCCTGCCCGGGACAGGGTGGCACCGGGGAGCTGTTTTTT. It specifies CACPGQGGTGELFF.

The rearrangement uses TRBV5-6 and TRBJ1-5; D unclear. The CDR3 spans 15 residues. Trimming took 2 bases from V and 0 from J, leaving 9 bases between them. Germline CDR1 reads SGHDT; CDR2 reads YYEEEE. CDR3 coding DNA: TGTGCCAGCAGCTTCTCCGGTTATAGCAATCAGCCCCAGCATTTT. This codes for CASSFSGYSNQPQHF.

The genes are TRBV6-6 and TRBJ2-7; TRBD1 aligns across 8 bases. Germline CDR1 reads MNHNY; CDR2 reads SVGAGI (reference sequence). The V segment lost 0 bases and the J segment 5 bases; nucleotides outside the gene matches: 3. This CDR3 comprises 14 residues. CDR3 DNA sequence: TGTGCCAGCAGTTACTCGGGGACAGGCCACGAGCAGTACTTC. It codes for CASSYSGTGHEQYF.

This chain connects TRBV6-5 to TRBJ1-5, with a possible D match to TRBD1 (6 bases). This CDR3 has 13 residues. Germline loops: CDR1 MNHEY, CDR2 SVGAGI. Trimming removed 10 bases at V and 6 bases at J, with 16 bases between. CDR3 in amino acids: CATFGGGGQPQHF. Here the CDR3 DNA reads TGTGCCACCTTTGGGGGGGGCGGTCAGCCCCAGCATTTT.

The V call is TRBV6-2 or TRBV6-3, the J call TRBJ2-7, with D tentatively TRBD1 (6 bases). Trimming shortened V by 0 bases and J by 0 bases, and 9 bases separated the two germline ends. The CDR3 has 15 amino acids. Germline V gene sequence: CDR1 MNHEY, CDR2 SVGEGT. The CDR3 region has the DNA TGTGCCAGCAGTTACTCCGGGACAATCTCCTACGAGCAGTACTTC. It encodes CASSYSGTISYEQYF.

This clone came up once. The V call is TRBV6-5, the J call TRBJ2-2; 10 positions match TRBD1. J lost 1 base, V lost 5 bases, and 1 base had no gene match. This CDR3 comprises 15 residues. The V gene's germline CDR1 is MNHEY and CDR2 SVGAGI. CDR3 sequence (DNA): TGTGCCAGCAGTCGGACAGGGGGGAACACCGGGGAGCTGTTTTTT. Protein product: CASSRTGGNTGELFF.

The chain recombines TRBV7-2 with TRBJ1-2, with 7 bases lining up with TRBD1. The CDR3 is 15 residues long. The germline V gene has CDR1 SGHTA and CDR2 FQGNSA. The V and J ends lost 5 bases and 7 bases, in that order; junction bases with no gene match: 13. CDR3 residues: CASSPRQGGNPGYTF. The CDR3 nucleotides are TGTGCCAGCAGCCCGCGACAGGGTGGAAACCCTGGCTACACCTTC. Full variable domain (remainder filled in from reference TRBV7-2 and TRBJ1-2): GAGVSQSPSNKVTEKGKDVELRCDPISGHTALYWYRQSLGQGLEFLIYFQGNSAPDKSGLPSDRFSAERTGGSVSTLTIQRTQQEDSAVYLCASSPRQGGNPGYTFGSGTRLTVV.

The gene calls are TRBV6-1 and TRBJ2-3, with TRBD2 matching over 16 bases. With 4 bases clipped from V and 6 bases from J, the junction kept 4 bases outside the gene matches. CDR1 MNHNS and CDR2 SASEGT come from the germline V gene. The CDR3 loop spans 16 amino acids. In nucleotides, the CDR3 is TGTGCCAGCAGTGGCTGGGGACTAGCGGGGGGGGATACGCAGTATTTT. This gives the protein CASSGWGLAGGDTQYF.

The V and J genes are TRBV2 and TRBJ1-5; TRBD1 agrees at 9 bases. The CDR3 contains 14 residues. V dropped 4 bases and J dropped 2; count of bases not matched to a gene: 0. The V gene's germline CDR1 is SNHLY and CDR2 FYNNEI. The CDR3 region is CASSGTGGNQPQHF. The CDR3 nucleotides are TGTGCCAGCAGTGGGACAGGGGGCAATCAGCCCCAGCATTTT.